This passage covers 24 T cell receptor beta chains from one sample sequenced in a study of blood T cell repertoires in COVID-19. Sequencing used immunoSEQ multiplex PCR; TCRdb keeps in-frame clones, though not all of them. The sample consists of hundreds of thousands of clones, approximately 86% of them appearing once. Source material: PBMCs or T cells enriched from blood (not recorded which). The source of these receptors is a woman in her 30s who had recovered from COVID-19.

This chain's CDR3 is CSGRQEGAEAFF. The CDR3 bases are TGCAGCGGAAGACAGGAAGGAGCTGAAGCTTTCTTT. The gene calls are TRBV29-1 and TRBJ1-1, with D perhaps matching TRBD1 (6 bases). The length of the CDR3 is 12 residues. CDR1 is SQVTM, CDR2 ANQGSEA, per germline. Between the trimmed V and J ends, which lost 7 bases and 6 bases, there was a span of 15 bases. The full variable domain, rest sourced from reference TRBV29-1 and TRBJ1-1, is SAVISQKPSRDICQRGTSLTIQCQVDSQVTMMFWYRQQPGQSLTLIATANQGSEATYESGFVIDKFPISRPNLTFSTLTVSNMSPEDSSIYLCSGRQEGAEAFFGQGTRLTVV.

V and J are TRBV4-1 and TRBJ2-1, with 7 bases lining up with TRBD2. The CDR3 extends over 18 amino acids. V trimming: 3 bases; J trimming: 6 bases; junction bases outside the gene matches: 17. Germline CDR1 is MGHRA and CDR2 is YSYEKL. The CDR3 coding sequence is TGCGCCAGCAGCCATTTGACTCGCCAGTCGGGGGGAGGCAATGAGCAGTTCTTC. Amino acid sequence: CASSHLTRQSGGGNEQFF.

This clone was recorded only once. The rearrangement links TRBV5-1 to TRBJ1-1; D ambiguous. Germline CDR1 reads SGHRS; CDR2 reads YFSETQ. The CDR3 sequence is 14 residues long. The ends were cut back, 7 bases at V and 1 base at J, with 14 bases in the middle. CDR3 protein: CASQARRGNTEAFF. The CDR3 DNA follows: TGCGCCAGCCAGGCACGGCGGGGGAACACTGAAGCTTTCTTT.

The chain joins TRBV5-6 to TRBJ2-3; TRBD2 matches 8 bases. The V gene's germline CDR1 is SGHDT and CDR2 YYEEEE. With 7 bases clipped from V and 5 bases from J, the junction kept 9 bases outside the gene matches. The CDR3 sequence is 14 residues long. CDR3 protein: CASSIAGPGDTQYF. The CDR3 coding sequence is TGTGCCAGCTCGATAGCGGGACCCGGAGATACGCAGTATTTT.

This clone has a handful of counts. The CDR3 DNA follows: TGTGCCAGCAGCTACGTTTTCCCAGGTAATCACACTGAAGCTTTCTTT. Protein: CASSYVFPGNHTEAFF. The chain uses TRBV7-3 and TRBJ1-1, with D hard to call. Germline CDR1 is SGHTA and CDR2 is FQGTGA. V dropped 4 bases and J dropped 3 bases, with 18 bases sitting between them. The CDR3 extends over 16 amino acids. The entire variable domain, with the rest obtained from reference TRBV7-3 and TRBJ1-1, is as follows: GAGVSQTPSNKVTEKGKYVELRCDPISGHTALYWYRQSLGQGPEFLIYFQGTGAADDSGLPNDRFFAVRPEGSVSTLKIQRTERGDSAVYLCASSYVFPGNHTEAFFGQGTRLTVV.

This clone was counted once. This chain links TRBV24-1 with TRBJ2-5, with D perhaps TRBD1 (6 bases). From germline, CDR1 is KGHDR and CDR2 SFDVKD. With 1 base removed from V and 4 bases from J, the gap between germline ends came to 12 bases. The CDR3 covers 15 residues. The DNA of the CDR3 is TGTGCCACCAGTGATTTCGATTTCAGGGGAGAGACCCAGTACTTC. Its protein product is CATSDFDFRGETQYF.

Comments on this clone: Additional DNA sequences in this sample encode the identical CDR3. This sequence joins TRBV10-3 and TRBJ1-3; possibly TRBD1 for D (6 bases). The length of the CDR3 is 14 residues. Trimming took off 6 bases at V and 1 base at J, with 10 bases between the two ends. Germline V gives CDR1 ENHRY, CDR2 SYGVKD. The CDR3 DNA is TGTGCCATCAGGATACAGGGATCTGGAAACACCATATATTTT. Its translation is CAIRIQGSGNTIYF.

V is TRBV13 and J is TRBJ1-5, with 9 bases that match TRBD1. In germline, CDR1 is PRHDT, CDR2 FYEKMQ (reference sequence). The trim removed 5 bases at V and 6 bases at J, leaving 8 bases unmatched. The CDR3 covers 15 residues. As DNA, the CDR3 is TGTGCCAGCAGCCTGGGACAGGGCGCGGGTCAGCCCCAGCATTTT. Encoded protein: CASSLGQGAGQPQHF.

The chain links TRBV7-9 to TRBJ1-2, with TRBD1 identical over 7 bases. This CDR3 is built from 15 residues. Germline assignment: CDR1 SEHNR and CDR2 FQNEAQ (reference sequence). With V trimmed by 1 base and J by 8 bases, 10 bases remained unmatched. The CDR3 reads CASSLGLGQPWGYTF. CDR3 nucleotide sequence: TGTGCCAGCAGCTTAGGTCTGGGACAGCCATGGGGCTACACCTTC.

This clone was counted once. The gene calls are TRBV28 and TRBJ2-3; D perhaps matches TRBD2 (6 bases). This CDR3 is built from 15 residues. The V gene's germline CDR1 is MDHEN and CDR2 SYDVKM. V was pared by 3 bases and J by 3 bases, with 13 bases between. The DNA of the CDR3 is TGTGCCAGCAGTTTCGGCGGGATCTCAACAGATACGCAGTATTTT. This codes for CASSFGGISTDTQYF.

This clone appeared once. The chain recombines TRBV19 with TRBJ1-2; no clear D. Germline V CDR1 and CDR2: LNHDA, SQIVND (reference sequence). This CDR3 comprises 15 residues. The V end lost 5 bases, the J end lost 4 bases, and 17 bases lay between the germline ends. CDR3 coding DNA: TGTGCCAGTAGTCCAGAAGCCGGGAGTCTCTATGGCTACACCTTC. Amino acids: CASSPEAGSLYGYTF. Full variable domain (outside the CDR3, taken from reference TRBV19 and TRBJ1-2): DGGITQSPKYLFRKEGQNVTLSCEQNLNHDAMYWYRQDPGQGLRLIYYSQIVNDFQKGDIAEGYSVSREKKESFPLTVTSAQKNPTAFYLCASSPEAGSLYGYTFGSGTRLTVV.

The chain uses TRBV7-9 and TRBJ1-2; tentative D call: TRBD1 (5 bases). Germline CDR1 SEHNR, CDR2 FQNEAQ (reference sequence). V lost 4 bases and J 5 bases, leaving 14 bases between the germline ends. This CDR3 is built from 14 residues. The CDR3 spells CASSSVQGGYGYTF. For the CDR3, the DNA is TGTGCCAGCAGCTCGGTTCAGGGTGGTTATGGCTACACCTTC.

J is TRBJ1-1 and V is TRBV29-1; D is perhaps TRBD1 (6 bases). The CDR3 is made up of 13 amino acids. V was clipped by 7 bases and J by 4 bases, with 16 bases between them. Germline CDR1 SQVTM, CDR2 ANQGSEA. The CDR3 is CSAQGGGGTEAFF. The DNA of the CDR3 is TGCAGCGCTCAGGGAGGGGGTGGCACTGAAGCTTTCTTT.

The genes are TRBV10-3 and TRBJ1-1; 10 nucleotides line up with TRBD1. With 5 bases clipped from V and 11 bases from J, the junction kept 11 bases outside the gene matches. The CDR3 extends over 14 amino acids. The germline CDR1 and CDR2 sequences are ENHRY and SYGVKD. In DNA, the CDR3 is TGTGCCATCAGTTCGGGACAGGGGCCCCTCGGTGCTTTCTTT. Its protein is CAISSGQGPLGAFF.

The V and J genes are TRBV4-1 and TRBJ1-1, with TRBD1 identical over 7 bases. J was trimmed by 5 bases and V by 3 bases; bases with no gene match: 12. CDR1 and CDR2 (germline): MGHRA, YSYEKL. This CDR3 contains 16 residues. For the CDR3, the DNA is TGCGCCAGCAGCCATAGACAGGGAGAAAAGAGGACTGAAGCTTTCTTT. Translated: CASSHRQGEKRTEAFF.

The chain's CDR3 is CASSVGQYQETQYF. CDR3 coding DNA: TGTGCCAGCAGCGTGGGACAGTACCAAGAGACCCAGTACTTC. The J gene is TRBJ2-5, the V gene TRBV7-9, with 7 bases lining up with TRBD1. This CDR3 is 14 amino acids long. Trimming cost V 5 bases and J 0 bases; bases outside gene matches: 3. Germline-derived CDR1 and CDR2 are SEHNR and FQNEAQ (reference sequence).

The J gene is TRBJ2-3, the V gene TRBV5-8; 14 bases are shared with TRBD2. The CDR3 sequence is 15 residues long. Germline trimming cut 0 bases from V and 7 bases from J; bases unmatched to any gene: 1. Germline V lookup: CDR1 SGHTS, CDR2 YDEGEE. CDR3 nucleotide sequence: TGTGCCAGCAGCTTGGGACTAGCGGGGGGGAATACGCAGTATTTT. This gives the protein CASSLGLAGGNTQYF.

The chain has TRBV5-6 and TRBJ1-1; D remains ambiguous. Germline V gene lookup returns CDR1 SGHDT and CDR2 YYEEEE. The CDR3 runs to 16 residues. V lost 1 base and J 4 bases, leaving 17 bases between the germline ends. Here the CDR3 reads CASSLNKGVIGTEAFF. The CDR3 coding sequence is TGTGCCAGCAGCTTGAATAAGGGAGTCATTGGCACTGAAGCTTTCTTT.

V usage is TRBV12-2 and J usage is TRBJ1-5; no check of the table's D call, TRBD1, against the DNA was made. TRBV12-2 is given as a pseudogene. CDR3 size: 16 residues. CDR3 nucleotides: TGTGCAAGTCGCTTAGCGACAGGGTATTTACGTCAGCCCCAGCATTTT. This codes for CASRLATGYLRQPQHF.

The chain links TRBV5-5 to TRBJ1-1; D is ambiguous. V gave up 1 base and J gave up 0 bases, with 10 bases separating them. The CDR3 has 15 amino acids. CDR1 is SGHKS and CDR2 is YYEKEE in the germline V gene (reference sequence). The CDR3: CASSLLRRVNTEAFF. The CDR3 coding sequence is TGTGCCAGCAGCTTGCTTCGCCGGGTGAACACTGAAGCTTTCTTT.

The rearrangement links TRBV7-8 to TRBJ2-7, with D unclear. V was pared by 2 bases and J by 2 bases, with 13 bases between. Germline V lookup: CDR1 SGHVS, CDR2 FQNEAQ. The CDR3 has 15 amino acids. CDR3 sequence reads: CASSLPWQTPYEQYF. The CDR3 DNA reads TGTGCCAGCAGCTTACCTTGGCAGACACCCTACGAGCAGTACTTC. Full variable domain (missing parts from reference TRBV7-8 and TRBJ2-7): GAGVSQSPRYKVAKRGQDVALRCDPISGHVSLFWYQQALGQGPEFLTYFQNEAQLDKSGLPSDRFFAERPEGSVSTLKIQRTQQEDSAVYLCASSLPWQTPYEQYFGPGTRLTVT.

The CDR3 DNA reads as TGTGCCTGGACCCCCCCAGGCACGCCTGGAAACACCATATATTTT. Translated: CAWTPPGTPGNTIYF. This chain connects TRBV30 to TRBJ1-3, with D unclear. This CDR3 comprises 15 residues. Germline assignment: CDR1 GTSNPN and CDR2 SVGIG (reference sequence). Trimming pared 4 bases from V and 2 bases from J, leaving 15 bases between.

This chain joins TRBV18 and TRBJ2-7, with TRBD1 matching 7 bases. This CDR3 has 13 amino acids. Germline CDR1 and CDR2: KGHSH and LQKENI. With 6 bases clipped from V and 2 bases from J, the junction kept 4 bases outside the gene matches. CDR3 loop: CASSTDRTYEQYF. CDR3 sequence (DNA): TGTGCCAGCTCGACGGACAGGACCTACGAGCAGTACTTC.

The rearrangement links TRBV6-6 to TRBJ2-7; maybe TRBD2 (6 bases). V dropped 0 bases and J dropped 3 bases, with 15 bases sitting between them. There are 16 residues in the CDR3. From germline, CDR1 is MNHNY and CDR2 SVGAGI (reference sequence). CDR3 protein: CASSYSGGGVHYEQYF. CDR3 nucleotide sequence: TGTGCCAGCAGTTACTCCGGAGGCGGGGTGCACTACGAGCAGTACTTC.